The T cell receptor beta chain described here comes from a study of blood T cell repertoires in COVID-19. V was pared by 1 base and J by 4 bases, with 3 bases of the junction left unmatched. Germline CDR1 is SEHNR and CDR2 is FQNEAQ (reference sequence). The CDR3 runs 14 residues. Assay: immunoSEQ multiplex PCR; the TCRdb copy retains only in-frame clones and omits some. Of tens of thousands of clones in the sample, approximately 88% were seen once. This chain links TRBV7-9 with TRBJ2-5; 7 positions match TRBD2. The sample was peripheral blood. The clonotype originates from a man at least 80 years old with active or convalescent COVID-19. The CDR3 DNA sequence: TGTGCCAGCAGCTTAGGAGGGAGGGGAGAGACCCAGTACTTC. It encodes CASSLGGRGETQYF.